These 22 T cell receptor beta chains originate from one sample sequenced in a study of OX40 agonist ivuxolimab in advanced cancers. The method was immunoSEQ multiplex PCR; TCRdb's version includes in-frame clones alone and lacks a portion of them. The table includes about 79,000 clones, around 85% detected once. The input for sequencing was CD4+ or CD8+ T cells sorted from blood, taken in a trial of the OX40 agonist ivuxolimab. These TCRs come from an adult with an advanced solid tumor such as melanoma, head and neck, liver or kidney cancer.

The gene calls are TRBV5-4 and TRBJ2-1; the D is unclear. The V end lost 0 bases, the J end lost 5 bases, and 6 bases lay between the germline ends. This CDR3 contains 13 residues. Germline V gene sequence: CDR1 SGHNT, CDR2 YYREEE (reference sequence). CDR3 sequence reads: CASSLEWDNEQFF. Written as DNA, the CDR3 is TGTGCCAGCAGCTTGGAGTGGGACAATGAGCAGTTCTTC. Complete variable domain (other parts from reference TRBV5-4 and TRBJ2-1): ETGVTQSPTHLIKTRGQQVTLRCSSQSGHNTVSWYQQALGQGPQFIFQYYREEENGRGNFPPRFSGLQFPNYSSELNVNALELDDSALYLCASSLEWDNEQFFGPGTRLTVL.

The chain is built from TRBV6-5 and TRBJ2-1; D unresolved. Trimming pared 6 bases from V and 4 bases from J, leaving 10 bases between. CDR1 MNHEY and CDR2 SVGAGI come from the germline V gene. This CDR3 is built from 13 residues. DNA of the CDR3: TGTGCCAGCAGACGGTCCTCATACAATGAGCAGTTCTTC. It translates to CASRRSSYNEQFF.

This sequence joins TRBV10-3 and TRBJ1-5; D might be TRBD1 (6 bases). Germline V gene data show CDR1 as ENHRY and CDR2 as SYGVKD. V lost 6 bases and J 4 bases, leaving 13 bases between the germline ends. The CDR3 has 14 residues. The CDR3 DNA reads TGTGCCATCAGGCAACAGGGTGGTAATCAGCCCCAGCATTTT. Translating it yields CAIRQQGGNQPQHF.

V gene TRBV25-1 combines with J gene TRBJ2-1, with a weak D call TRBD2 (6 bases). Per germline, CDR1 MGHDK and CDR2 SYGVNS. V lost 2 bases and J 7 bases, leaving 15 bases between the germline ends. There are 15 residues in the CDR3. CDR3 loop: CASSERRRDSNEQFF. As DNA, the CDR3 is TGTGCCAGCAGTGAAAGGAGGCGGGACTCGAATGAGCAGTTCTTC.

The V gene is TRBV28, the J gene TRBJ1-1, with unresolved D. The CDR3 extends over 11 amino acids. Trimming cost V 8 bases and J 5 bases, with 9 bases left between them. CDR1 is MDHEN, CDR2 SYDVKM, per germline. The DNA for the CDR3 is TGTGCCAGCGGTCGGGGAACTGAAGCTTTCTTT. Its protein is CASGRGTEAFF.

This chain uses TRBV15 with TRBJ2-7, with a weak D call TRBD1 (5 bases). Per the germline V gene, CDR1 is LNHNV and CDR2 is YYDKDF (reference sequence). CDR3 length: 14 amino acids. V was shortened by 5 bases and J by 3 bases, with 14 bases between the two germline ends. The CDR3 spells CATSPPGIYYEQYF. Written as DNA, the CDR3 is TGTGCCACCAGCCCTCCAGGGATTTACTACGAGCAGTACTTC.

The genes are TRBV5-4 and TRBJ2-7; D remains unclear. V gave up 3 bases and J gave up 5 bases, with 15 bases separating them. Germline V gene data show CDR1 as SGHNT and CDR2 as YYREEE (reference sequence). The CDR3 sequence is 14 residues long. This CDR3 is CASSSPTVGDEQYF. CDR3 sequence (DNA): TGTGCCAGCAGCTCGCCAACGGTCGGCGACGAGCAGTACTTC.

V and J are TRBV9 and TRBJ2-3; D may be TRBD1 or TRBD2 (5 bases each). This CDR3 is 15 amino acids long. V lost 0 bases, J lost 0 bases, and 8 bases lay in between. Germline CDR1 reads SGDLS; CDR2 reads YYNGEE. The CDR3 reads CASSVGGVSTDTQYF. The CDR3 coding sequence is TGTGCCAGCAGCGTAGGAGGGGTGAGCACAGATACGCAGTATTTT.

This chain connects TRBV7-9 to TRBJ2-7; D gene unclear. CDR1 SEHNR and CDR2 FQNEAQ come from the germline V gene (reference sequence). The CDR3 totals 12 residues. V lost 6 bases and J 4 bases, leaving 10 bases between the germline ends. CDR3 sequence: CASRSLSYEQYF. The CDR3 nucleotides read TGTGCCAGCAGGTCCCTTTCTTACGAGCAGTACTTC.

This chain links TRBV20-1 with TRBJ1-1; no clear D gene. The CDR3 length is 11 residues. Trimming left V 6 bases short and J 3 bases short, with 8 bases between. CDR1 and CDR2 (germline): DFQATT, SNEGSKA (reference sequence). CDR3 DNA: TGCAGTGCCCCGACATACACTGAAGCTTTCTTT. It yields the protein CSAPTYTEAFF.

The gene calls are TRBV20-1 and TRBJ2-5; D not resolved. The CDR3 loop spans 11 amino acids. CDR1 and CDR2 from the germline V gene are DFQATT and SNEGSKA (reference sequence). V lost 5 bases and J lost 1, with 5 bases in between. CDR3 in amino acids: CSAVVQETQYF. The CDR3 region has the DNA TGCAGTGCTGTAGTCCAAGAGACCCAGTACTTC.

The CDR3 coding sequence is TGTGCCAGCAGCAACGGACCGTTGAACACCGGGGAGCTGTTTTTT. Translating gives CASSNGPLNTGELFF. The chain carries TRBV5-8 and TRBJ2-2, with D unclear. The CDR3 sequence is 15 residues long. With 4 bases removed from V and 1 base from J, the gap between germline ends came to 11 bases. From germline, CDR1 is SGHTS and CDR2 YDEGEE.

V and J are TRBV5-1 and TRBJ2-2; the D is unclear. Trimming cost V 4 bases and J 2 bases, with 3 bases left between them. The CDR3 is made up of 12 amino acids. Germline loops: CDR1 SGHRS, CDR2 YFSETQ. CDR3 sequence: CASSVNTGELFF. CDR3 DNA sequence: TGCGCCAGCAGCGTAAACACCGGGGAGCTGTTTTTT.

The chain links TRBV7-9 to TRBJ1-3, with 8 bases fitting TRBD1. Germline V lookup: CDR1 SEHNR, CDR2 FQNEAQ (reference sequence). The CDR3 contains 14 residues. V lost 5 bases, J lost 8 bases, and 8 bases stayed unmatched. The CDR3 DNA reads as TGTGCCAGCAGCCCAGACAGGGGTCCGGACACCATATATTTT. Its translation: CASSPDRGPDTIYF. Full variable domain (missing parts from reference TRBV7-9 and TRBJ1-3): DTGVSQNPRHKITKRGQNVTFRCDPISEHNRLYWYRQTLGQGPEFLTYFQNEAQLEKSRLLSDRFSAERPKGSFSTLEIQRTEQGDSAMYLCASSPDRGPDTIYFGEGSWLTVV.

CDR3 nucleotides: TGTGCCAGCAGCTTGCAAACGGAGCTCTGGACGTATCAAGAGACCCAGTACTTC. Amino acids: CASSLQTELWTYQETQYF. This chain links TRBV5-6 with TRBJ2-5; D unresolved. V was cut by 1 base and J by 2 bases, with 21 bases left in between. The CDR3 has 18 residues. Germline V gene data show CDR1 as SGHDT and CDR2 as YYEEEE.

The V and J genes are TRBV11-2 and TRBJ2-5; 7 bases map to TRBD2. CDR1 and CDR2 (germline): SGHAT, FQNNGV. Trimming took 1 base from V and 2 from J; bases not matched to a gene: 4. The CDR3 covers 15 residues. In nucleotides, the CDR3 is TGTGCCAGCAGCTTAGTTTTCGGGGGGCAAGAGACCCAGTACTTC. Translation gives CASSLVFGGQETQYF.

The rearrangement uses TRBV6-1 and TRBJ2-6, with D possibly being TRBD2 (6 bases). Germline lookup yields CDR1 MNHNS and CDR2 SASEGT. The V and J ends lost 6 bases and 0 bases respectively, with 9 bases between them. CDR3 length: 15 residues. The DNA for the CDR3 is TGTGCCAGCAGAGCGGGCCGCTCTGGGGCCAACGTCCTGACTTTC. This sequence encodes CASRAGRSGANVLTF.

The chain has TRBV18 and TRBJ2-1; 8 nucleotides match TRBD2. The CDR3 length is 15 residues. Germline CDR1 is KGHSH and CDR2 is LQKENI. J was trimmed by 6 bases and V by 3 bases; bases with no gene match: 7. CDR3 sequence (DNA): TGTGCCAGCTCACCTTCTCGGGAGGGCCTCAATGAGCAGTTCTTC. Translated: CASSPSREGLNEQFF.

V is TRBV5-1 and J is TRBJ2-1, with a possible D match to TRBD2 (6 bases). Looked up from germline, CDR1 is SGHRS and CDR2 is YFSETQ. The CDR3 has 17 residues. V lost 4 bases to trimming and J lost 2 bases, with 19 bases between them. Here the CDR3 reads CASSRTPTGVAYNEQFF. As DNA, the CDR3 is TGCGCCAGCAGCCGAACCCCAACGGGAGTGGCCTACAATGAGCAGTTCTTC. The full variable domain, completed using reference TRBV5-1 and TRBJ2-1, is KAGVTQTPRYLIKTRGQQVTLSCSPISGHRSVSWYQQTPGQGLQFLFEYFSETQRNKGNFPGRFSGRQFSNSRSEMNVSTLELGDSALYLCASSRTPTGVAYNEQFFGPGTRLTVL.

V and J are TRBV4-1 and TRBJ2-5; maybe TRBD1 (6 bases). The end of the DNA aligns better with TRBJ2-7, so the J call may be wrong. The CDR3 is 15 residues long. Germline V lookup: CDR1 MGHRA, CDR2 YSYEKL. The CDR3 DNA follows: TGCGCCAGCAGCCTCGAGGGGGAGAGTGTATACGAGCAGTACTTC. Protein sequence: CASSLEGESVYEQYF.

By share, this clone ranks as medium-sized (0.01 to 0.1%). The chain uses TRBV4-2 and TRBJ1-5, with TRBD1 matching over 7 bases. Germline loops: CDR1 LGHNA, CDR2 YNFKEQ. The CDR3 has 15 residues. The J segment lost 2 bases and the V segment lost 1 base, leaving 2 bases of the junction unmatched. CDR3 residues: CASSQATGGNQPQHF. As DNA, the CDR3 is TGTGCCAGCAGCCAAGCAACAGGGGGCAATCAGCCCCAGCATTTT.

This rearrangement joins TRBV7-9 to TRBJ1-2; 7 bases match TRBD1. This CDR3 comprises 16 residues. V gave up 5 bases and J gave up 8 bases; unmatched junction bases: 17. CDR1 and CDR2 (germline): SEHNR, FQNEAQ (reference sequence). CDR3 in amino acids: CASSPGTVGTQRGYTF. The CDR3 DNA follows: TGTGCCAGCAGCCCAGGGACAGTGGGGACCCAACGAGGCTACACCTTC.